The sample holds a few counts of the clone carrying this TCR beta chain. Original processing notes: By means of reference gene primer amplification, nucleated cell counts were estimated. Profiling relied on immunoSEQ multiplex PCR, and the TCRdb table lists in-frame clones only, not all of them. V and J calls and clone size come straight from that table; D and trimming were deduced from the DNA. The sample consists of 350,000 to 450,000 clones, over 75% of them appearing once. This specimen comes from a study of blood T cell repertoires in COVID-19. Germline lookup yields CDR1 GTSNPN and CDR2 SVGIG (reference sequence). Trimming removed 8 bases from V and 0 bases from J, with 14 bases in between. CDR3 length equals 15 residues.

Sequenced input: PBMCs or T cells enriched from blood (not recorded which). This receptor was obtained from a woman in her late teens or twenties who had been exposed to COVID-19. The gene calls are TRBV30 and TRBJ1-6; no clear D gene. CDR3 DNA sequence: TGTGCCGGAAATGCCGGGAGCTCCTATAATTCACCCCTCCACTTT. This encodes CAGNAGSSYNSPLHF.